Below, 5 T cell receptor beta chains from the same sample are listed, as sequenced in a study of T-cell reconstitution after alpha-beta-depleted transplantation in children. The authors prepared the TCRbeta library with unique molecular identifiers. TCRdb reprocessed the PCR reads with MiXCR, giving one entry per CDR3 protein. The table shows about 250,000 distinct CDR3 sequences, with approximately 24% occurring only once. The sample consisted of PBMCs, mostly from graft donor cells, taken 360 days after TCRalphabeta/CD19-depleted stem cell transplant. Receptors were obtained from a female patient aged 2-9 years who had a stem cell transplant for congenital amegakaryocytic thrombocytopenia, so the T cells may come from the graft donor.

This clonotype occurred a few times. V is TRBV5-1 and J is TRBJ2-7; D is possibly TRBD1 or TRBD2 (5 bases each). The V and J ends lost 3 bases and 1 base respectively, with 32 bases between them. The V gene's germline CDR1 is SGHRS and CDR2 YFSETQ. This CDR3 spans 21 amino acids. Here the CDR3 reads CASSWGPPLRPADLGSYEQYF. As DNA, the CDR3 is TGCGCCAGCAGCTGGGGCCCCCCTCTTAGGCCAGCGGACCTAGGATCCTACGAGCAGTACTTC. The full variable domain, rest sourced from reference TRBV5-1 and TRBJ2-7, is KAGVTQTPRYLIKTRGQQVTLSCSPISGHRSVSWYQQTPGQGLQFLFEYFSETQRNKGNFPGRFSGRQFSNSRSEMNVSTLELGDSALYLCASSWGPPLRPADLGSYEQYFGPGTRLTVT.

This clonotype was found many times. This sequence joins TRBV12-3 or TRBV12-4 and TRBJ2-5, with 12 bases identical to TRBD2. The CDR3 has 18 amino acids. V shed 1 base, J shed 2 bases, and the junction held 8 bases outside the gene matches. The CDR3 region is CASSLGVRLAGVQETQYF. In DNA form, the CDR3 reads TGTGCCAGCAGTTTAGGAGTGCGACTAGCGGGAGTACAAGAGACCCAGTACTTC.

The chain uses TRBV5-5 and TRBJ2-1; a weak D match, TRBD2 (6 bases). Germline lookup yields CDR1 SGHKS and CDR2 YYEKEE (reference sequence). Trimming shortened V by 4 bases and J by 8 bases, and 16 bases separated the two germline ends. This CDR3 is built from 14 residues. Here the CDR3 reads CASSIHRGSDEQFF. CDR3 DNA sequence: TGTGCCAGCAGCATCCATCGGGGGTCAGATGAGCAGTTCTTC.

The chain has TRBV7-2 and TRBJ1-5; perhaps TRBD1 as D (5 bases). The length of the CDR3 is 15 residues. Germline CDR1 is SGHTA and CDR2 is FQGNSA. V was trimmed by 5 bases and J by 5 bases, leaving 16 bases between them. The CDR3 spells CASSPVWGNDQPQHF. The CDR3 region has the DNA TGTGCCAGCAGCCCGGTTTGGGGGAATGATCAGCCCCAGCATTTT.

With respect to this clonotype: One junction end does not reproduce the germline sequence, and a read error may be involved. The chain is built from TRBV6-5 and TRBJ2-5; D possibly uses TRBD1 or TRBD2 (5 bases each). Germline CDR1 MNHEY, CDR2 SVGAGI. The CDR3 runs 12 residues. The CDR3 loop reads CGSGRLQETQYF. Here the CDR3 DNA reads TGCGGATCGGGACGACTGCAAGAGACCCAGTACTTC.